Below, one T cell receptor beta chain is given with its context. Study processing details: Counts of nucleated cells, estimated from reference gene primer amplification, were obtained. Measured with immunoSEQ multiplex PCR; TCRdb has only the in-frame clones, and not every one. V, J and clone size derive from that table, while D and trimming were established from the DNA sequence. The top ten clones hold 0.94% of a sample with 250,000 to 350,000 clones, around 86% of them seen once. The sample comes from a study of blood T cell repertoires in COVID-19. Study summary: The analysed material was cDNA or gDNA that came from T cells, B-cell-depleted T cells, or PBMCs.

The CDR3 runs to 16 residues. The germline V gene has CDR1 SGHAT and CDR2 FQNNGV. Trimming at V came to 4 bases and at J to 4 bases, leaving 6 bases not matched to a gene. This clonotype was obtained from a woman in her forties who had recovered from COVID-19. The V gene is TRBV11-2, the J gene TRBJ2-1; 11 bases match TRBD2. Sequenced sample: peripheral blood. As DNA, the CDR3 is TGTGCCAGCAGCTACGCCGGGACTAGCGGTTACAATGAGCAGTTCTTC. This encodes CASSYAGTSGYNEQFF.